This T cell receptor (beta chain) is from a study of PD-L1 blockade in urothelial cancer. At the level of the study: Atezolizumab therapy began for patients at some point between 2014 and 2016, dosed at 1,200 mg intravenously every 3 weeks. T cells were recovered from blood samples at a median of roughly 150,000. Prior chemotherapy ranged from 0 to 3 regimens per patient.

Time point described: peripheral blood 6 weeks after treatment start. Each PCR reaction had synthetic TCR analog templates spiked into it. Clones were read by immunoSEQ multiplex PCR, and TCRdb kept only the in-frame ones, dropping some. The sample includes roughly 51,000 clones, approximately 85% of them seen just once. V dropped 0 bases and J dropped 5; count of bases not matched to a gene: 15. CDR1 is SGHDN, CDR2 FVKESK, per germline. The CDR3 totals 19 residues. The sample consisted of PBMCs, taken around atezolizumab (anti-PD-L1) treatment. The chain links TRBV14 to TRBJ2-5, with 10 bases identical to TRBD2. This clonotype was obtained from a man between 45 and 60 years old with urothelial cancer. DNA of the CDR3: TGTGCCAGCAGCCAAGAGTTCGGGACGATACTAGCGGGATTGGAGACCCAGTACTTC. Its translation: CASSQEFGTILAGLETQYF.